The 31 T cell receptor beta chains below come from one sample, sequenced in a study of control samples from healthy donors and cancer patients. TCRdb's table, derived via immunoSEQ multiplex PCR, lists solely in-frame clones and lacks some. The sample lists approximately 80,000 clones, 91% occurring once. The sequenced material came from blood. The receptor set was obtained from a man younger than 45 in good health.

The chain links TRBV4-1 to TRBJ1-4; D may be TRBD1 (5 bases). V dropped 1 base and J dropped 2 bases, with 20 bases sitting between them. Germline-derived CDR1 and CDR2 are MGHRA and YSYEKL. This CDR3 contains 19 residues. CDR3 amino acids: CASSQVPMGGVNTNEKLFF. The CDR3 bases are TGCGCCAGCAGCCAAGTCCCGATGGGGGGGGTAAACACTAATGAAAAACTGTTTTTT.

The V call is TRBV6-2 or TRBV6-3, the J call TRBJ2-7; 11 positions agree with TRBD1. J lost 2 bases, V lost 2 bases, and 2 bases had no gene match. Germline loops: CDR1 MNHEY, CDR2 SVGEGT. The CDR3 consists of 15 residues. CDR3 nucleotide sequence: TGTGCCAGCAGTTACCCGGGACAGGGGGCCTACGAGCAGTACTTC. This gives the protein CASSYPGQGAYEQYF.

The table lists this clone with a count of one. This chain connects TRBV7-2 to TRBJ2-5, with D maybe TRBD2 (7 bases). Germline-derived CDR1 and CDR2 are SGHTA and FQGNSA. CDR3 length: 16 amino acids. With 5 bases removed from V and 4 bases from J, the gap between germline ends came to 20 bases. Written as DNA, the CDR3 is TGTGCCAGCAGCCCAGGATACGGGGGGCAAGGAGAGACCCAGTACTTC. Amino acid sequence: CASSPGYGGQGETQYF.

About this clone itself: Distinct nucleotide sequences in the sample also encode this CDR3. The CDR3 DNA follows: TGTGCTAGTGGTTTGGGCAGTAATCAGCCCCAGCATTTT. This translates into CASGLGSNQPQHF. The chain combines TRBV12-5 with TRBJ1-5; unclear D gene. Germline lookup yields CDR1 LGHNT and CDR2 FRNRAP. V shed 1 base and J shed 4 bases, with 5 bases lying between them. The CDR3 covers 13 residues.

This sequence joins TRBV2 and TRBJ2-2; D is ambiguous. With 4 bases removed from V and 0 bases from J, the gap between germline ends came to 9 bases. Germline assignment: CDR1 SNHLY and CDR2 FYNNEI. CDR3 length: 15 amino acids. The chain's CDR3 is CASSVNSANTGELFF. CDR3 in DNA: TGTGCCAGCAGTGTGAACTCAGCGAACACCGGGGAGCTGTTTTTT.

V gene TRBV7-9 combines with J gene TRBJ2-1; no clear D gene. The CDR3 has 14 amino acids. The ends were cut back, 3 bases at V and 4 bases at J, with 10 bases in the middle. Germline CDR1 SEHNR, CDR2 FQNEAQ (reference sequence). The CDR3 bases are TGTGCCAGCAGCTTCAATAGGGCATACAATGAGCAGTTCTTC. Its protein product is CASSFNRAYNEQFF.

J is TRBJ2-7 and V is TRBV6-2 or TRBV6-3; 7 nucleotides agree with TRBD2. The V and J ends lost 0 bases and 0 bases, in that order; junction bases with no gene match: 8. CDR1 MNHEY and CDR2 SVGEGT come from the germline V gene. The CDR3 spans 17 residues. This CDR3 is CASSYSPSGIPSYEQYF. The CDR3 DNA reads TGTGCCAGCAGTTACTCACCTAGCGGAATTCCCTCCTACGAGCAGTACTTC.

The rearrangement uses TRBV7-8 and TRBJ1-4; D unclear. The CDR3 covers 14 residues. Trimming removed 5 bases from V and 5 bases from J, with 12 bases in between. Germline V gives CDR1 SGHVS, CDR2 FQNEAQ. Here the CDR3 reads CASSNGSPNEKLFF. The CDR3, as DNA: TGTGCCAGCAGCAACGGGAGTCCAAATGAAAAACTGTTTTTT.

This clone has only a few counts. The CDR3 sequence: CASSQDKGGVGTDTQYF. CDR3 sequence (DNA): TGTGCCAGCAGCCAAGATAAGGGGGGGGTGGGCACAGATACGCAGTATTTT. This chain connects TRBV3-1 (or the pseudogene TRBV3-2) to TRBJ2-3; weak D call: TRBD2 (7 bases). The V and J ends lost 0 bases and 1 base respectively, with 14 bases between them. CDR1 and CDR2 from the germline V gene are LGHDT and YNNKEL (reference sequence). CDR3 size: 17 residues.

This clone showed up just once. The V call is TRBV6-5, the J call TRBJ2-7; D perhaps matches TRBD2 (5 bases). Trimming took 6 bases from V and 2 from J, leaving 17 bases between them. The CDR3 consists of 15 residues. Germline V gives CDR1 MNHEY, CDR2 SVGAGI. CDR3 amino acids: CASSPVYSGAYEQYF. DNA of the CDR3: TGTGCCAGCAGCCCCGTCTACAGCGGAGCCTACGAGCAGTACTTC.

The chain combines TRBV19 with TRBJ2-7; D is possibly TRBD1 (5 bases). Germline V gives CDR1 LNHDA, CDR2 SQIVND (reference sequence). The CDR3 consists of 15 residues. Trimming took 0 bases from V and 2 from J, leaving 11 bases between them. Here the CDR3 reads CASSIEAGRTYEQYF. In DNA form, the CDR3 reads TGTGCCAGTAGTATAGAGGCAGGGCGAACCTACGAGCAGTACTTC.

V and J are TRBV21-1 and TRBJ2-7; the DNA was not used to check the table's D call, TRBD2. TRBV21-1 is a documented pseudogene. The CDR3 loop spans 16 amino acids. The CDR3 sequence: CASSTRRAGPTYEQYF. CDR3 nucleotides: TGTGCCAGCAGCACCCGCCGGGCGGGGCCGACCTACGAGCAGTACTTC.

This chain connects TRBV27 to TRBJ1-1; 8 bases agree with TRBD1. CDR3 size: 15 residues. Germline loops: CDR1 MNHEY, CDR2 SMNVEV (reference sequence). V was pared by 7 bases and J by 1 base, with 8 bases of the junction left unmatched. The CDR3 DNA sequence: TGTGCCAGCAACAAACCGGACAGGGCGAACACTGAAGCTTTCTTT. This codes for CASNKPDRANTEAFF.

This chain connects TRBV6-2 or TRBV6-3 to TRBJ2-2; no firm D call. Trimming removed 0 bases at V and 3 bases at J, with 5 bases between. CDR3 length: 14 residues. Germline V gene data show CDR1 as MNHEY and CDR2 as SVGEGT. For the CDR3, the DNA is TGTGCCAGCAGTTACTCGGCAGACACCGGGGAGCTGTTTTTT. Its protein is CASSYSADTGELFF.

The chain uses TRBV9 and TRBJ2-3, with 9 bases matching TRBD1. The CDR3 length is 15 residues. With V trimmed by 0 bases and J by 5 bases, 4 bases remained unmatched. Germline values: CDR1 SGDLS, CDR2 YYNGEE. The CDR3 here is CASSVGGQGIDTQYF. As DNA, the CDR3 is TGTGCCAGCAGCGTAGGGGGACAGGGTATAGATACGCAGTATTTT.

V gene TRBV4-1 combines with J gene TRBJ2-7; 10 bases align to TRBD2. Germline loops: CDR1 MGHRA, CDR2 YSYEKL. The J segment lost 2 bases and the V segment lost 3 bases, leaving 7 bases of the junction unmatched. The CDR3 spans 16 residues. CDR3 coding DNA: TGCGCCAGCAGCCATGGGAGCGGGAGGGCTGCCTACGAGCAGTACTTC. Translation gives CASSHGSGRAAYEQYF.

J is TRBJ1-4 and V is TRBV6-2 or TRBV6-3; tentatively, D is TRBD1 (6 bases). The CDR3 length is 16 residues. The germline V and J ends were trimmed by 4 bases and 3 bases, with 15 bases remaining between them. Germline V gives CDR1 MNHEY, CDR2 SVGEGT. In DNA form, the CDR3 reads TGTGCCAGCAGTTCACCCCGGACAGCTTCTAATGAAAAACTGTTTTTT. Its protein is CASSSPRTASNEKLFF.

This clone was counted once. This chain links TRBV13 with TRBJ1-6; 9 positions match TRBD1. Germline V gene data show CDR1 as PRHDT and CDR2 as FYEKMQ (reference sequence). The CDR3 consists of 16 residues. The V and J ends lost 5 bases and 7 bases, in that order; junction bases with no gene match: 9. CDR3 in DNA: TGTGCCAGCAGCAGGGACAGGGCCCTTCTAAATTCACCCCTCCACTTT. Protein sequence: CASSRDRALLNSPLHF.

The chain links TRBV29-1 to TRBJ2-5; D possibly corresponds to TRBD1 (7 bases). Germline-derived CDR1 and CDR2 are SQVTM and ANQGSEA. The CDR3 contains 17 residues. V was shortened by 3 bases and J by 2 bases, with 22 bases between the two germline ends. The CDR3 region is CSVDGVKQGGGQETQYF. DNA of the CDR3: TGCAGCGTTGACGGGGTAAAGCAGGGGGGTGGACAAGAGACCCAGTACTTC.

The chain joins TRBV5-5 to TRBJ1-1; D gene ambiguous. V was cut by 5 bases and J by 1 base, with 15 bases left in between. CDR1 and CDR2 from the germline V gene are SGHKS and YYEKEE (reference sequence). The CDR3 runs to 15 residues. The CDR3 is CASRPMILRNTEAFF. The CDR3 DNA reads as TGTGCCAGCAGGCCTATGATTCTCAGGAACACTGAAGCTTTCTTT.

This rearrangement joins TRBV10-3 to TRBJ1-4; D ambiguous. Trimming cost V 2 bases and J 8 bases, with 21 bases left between them. Germline values: CDR1 ENHRY, CDR2 SYGVKD. This CDR3 comprises 17 residues. DNA for the CDR3: TGTGCCATCAGTGAGACGTCCGGATCCCCATCTCGGGAAAAACTGTTTTTT. Protein: CAISETSGSPSREKLFF.

V usage is TRBV7-9 and J usage is TRBJ1-1; D is uncertain. This CDR3 is 13 amino acids long. CDR1 SEHNR and CDR2 FQNEAQ come from the germline V gene (reference sequence). The ends were cut back, 5 bases at V and 1 base at J, with 8 bases in the middle. The CDR3 DNA reads TGTGCCAGCAGCCGGACGGGGAACACTGAAGCTTTCTTT. Residues: CASSRTGNTEAFF. Complete variable domain (other parts from reference TRBV7-9 and TRBJ1-1): DTGVSQNPRHKITKRGQNVTFRCDPISEHNRLYWYRQTLGQGPEFLTYFQNEAQLEKSRLLSDRFSAERPKGSFSTLEIQRTEQGDSAMYLCASSRTGNTEAFFGQGTRLTVV.

V usage is TRBV5-1 and J usage is TRBJ2-3; D is unresolved. This CDR3 has 15 residues. Per germline, CDR1 SGHRS and CDR2 YFSETQ. V shed 0 bases and J shed 2 bases, with 10 bases lying between them. The CDR3 DNA reads TGCGCCAGCAGCTTGGGTGATCCCTCCACAGATACGCAGTATTTT. Translating gives CASSLGDPSTDTQYF.

V usage is TRBV5-1 and J usage is TRBJ2-3; TRBD2 is a possible D gene (6 bases). From germline, CDR1 is SGHRS and CDR2 YFSETQ. With 6 bases removed from V and 5 bases from J, the gap between germline ends came to 19 bases. This CDR3 is 15 amino acids long. The CDR3 region is CASTYQEGRRDTQYF. In DNA form, the CDR3 reads TGCGCCAGCACCTACCAGGAGGGCCGACGAGATACGCAGTATTTT. The full variable domain, in which reference TRBV5-1 and TRBJ2-3 provide the parts outside the CDR3, is KAGVTQTPRYLIKTRGQQVTLSCSPISGHRSVSWYQQTPGQGLQFLFEYFSETQRNKGNFPGRFSGRQFSNSRSEMNVSTLELGDSALYLCASTYQEGRRDTQYFGPGTRLTVL.

Regarding this clone: A read error may produce the germline difference seen at one junction end. The rearrangement joins TRBV5-1 to TRBJ2-3, with D perhaps being TRBD1 or TRBD2 (5 bases each). This CDR3 is 12 amino acids long. In germline, CDR1 is SGHRS, CDR2 YFSETQ. The CDR3 DNA follows: TGCGCCAGCAGTTCATCCGGGACCGAAGAGAATTTT. As protein: CASSSSGTEENF.

This clone appeared once. The chain couples TRBV24-1 to TRBJ1-1; possibly TRBD1 for D (5 bases). The CDR3 is 16 residues long. With 5 bases removed from V and 1 base from J, the gap between germline ends came to 16 bases. Germline CDR1 KGHDR, CDR2 SFDVKD. The CDR3 here is CATSGPAGRKNTEAFF. CDR3 DNA sequence: TGTGCCACCAGTGGACCGGCGGGACGGAAGAACACTGAAGCTTTCTTT.

The gene calls are TRBV6-5 and TRBJ2-5; the match to TRBD1 covers 10 bases. Germline CDR1 and CDR2: MNHEY and SVGAGI. The CDR3 runs to 16 residues. V lost 2 bases, J lost 5 bases, and 8 bases stayed unmatched. CDR3 bases: TGTGCCAGCAGTTACCTCGGGACAGGGGTCGGGGAGACCCAGTACTTC. Its protein is CASSYLGTGVGETQYF.

This chain connects TRBV14 to TRBJ2-1; unclear D gene. The V end was cut by 0 bases, the J end by 10 bases, with 7 bases between. CDR3 length equals 12 residues. CDR1 and CDR2 from the germline V gene are SGHDN and FVKESK. CDR3 loop: CASSQDRKEQFF. Written as DNA, the CDR3 is TGTGCCAGCAGCCAAGATCGGAAGGAGCAGTTCTTC.

The CDR3 DNA is TGTGCCACCAGCAGAAAACTAGCGGGTGTACAAGAGACCCAGTACTTC. It encodes CATSRKLAGVQETQYF. The chain employs TRBV15 and TRBJ2-5; 9 nucleotides align to TRBD2. With V trimmed by 2 bases and J by 2 bases, 6 bases remained unmatched. The V gene's germline CDR1 is LNHNV and CDR2 YYDKDF (reference sequence). The CDR3 spans 16 residues.

This clone showed up just a few times. This CDR3 is CAISDFGAYQPQHF. In DNA form, the CDR3 reads TGTGCCATCAGTGATTTTGGGGCGTATCAGCCCCAGCATTTT. This chain joins TRBV10-3 and TRBJ1-5; D is possibly TRBD1 (5 bases). Germline V gene sequence: CDR1 ENHRY, CDR2 SYGVKD. V shed 3 bases and J shed 5 bases, with 11 bases lying between them. This CDR3 contains 14 residues.

CDR3 protein: CASSIVRHGRVNEQFF. The CDR3 nucleotides are TGTGCCAGTAGTATAGTACGCCATGGCAGGGTCAATGAGCAGTTCTTC. The chain links TRBV19 to TRBJ2-1; TRBD1 might be the D (5 bases). Germline loops: CDR1 LNHDA, CDR2 SQIVND (reference sequence). This CDR3 contains 16 residues. Trimming took off 1 base at V and 6 bases at J, with 16 bases between the two ends.